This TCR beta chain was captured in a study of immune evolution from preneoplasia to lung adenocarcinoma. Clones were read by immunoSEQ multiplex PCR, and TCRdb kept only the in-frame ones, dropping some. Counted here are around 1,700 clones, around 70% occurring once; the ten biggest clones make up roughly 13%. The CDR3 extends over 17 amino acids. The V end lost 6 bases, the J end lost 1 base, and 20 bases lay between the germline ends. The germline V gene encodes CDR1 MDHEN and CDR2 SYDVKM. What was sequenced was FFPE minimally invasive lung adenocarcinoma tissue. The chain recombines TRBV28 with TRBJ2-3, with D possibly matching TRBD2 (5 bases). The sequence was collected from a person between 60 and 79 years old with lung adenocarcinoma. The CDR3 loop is CASSATRGLQGTDTQYF. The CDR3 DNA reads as TGTGCCAGCAGCGCCACACGGGGTCTGCAAGGCACAGATACGCAGTATTTT.